In this sample, the clone carrying this T cell receptor beta chain turned up a few times. Its matching antigen is unknown. With 2 bases clipped from V and 5 bases from J, the junction kept 5 bases outside the gene matches. This CDR3 spans 17 amino acids. Germline CDR1 MGHRA, CDR2 YSYEKL. The sample belongs to a study of beta chain features in type 1 diabetes. Turning to the study itself: Examined across all samples were approximately 99 million sorted cells. Study-wide findings and caveats: Across all four CD4+ subsets, people with type 1 diabetes showed modestly shorter TCRB CDR3s. Researchers reported that naive, central memory and Treg TCRB repertoires appeared more similar in patients than in healthy donors.

Since all of the isolated RNA was reverse transcribed, expressed TCRB transcripts were what got sequenced. Sequenced by immunoSEQ multiplex PCR; TCRdb stores in-frame clones only, minus some. The data hold hundreds of thousands of clones, with around 15% observed a single time. The source of this sequence is a man younger than 35 with type 1 diabetes. This sequence joins TRBV4-1 and TRBJ2-2, with 13 bases aligning to TRBD2. Sequencing input: naive CD4+ T cells from blood. The CDR3 DNA sequence: TGCGCCAGCAGCCAACCGAGACTAGCGGGGGGAACCGGGGAGCTGTTTTTT. Amino acids: CASSQPRLAGGTGELFF.